The rows below give T cell receptor beta chains drawn from one sample of a study of blood T cell repertoires in COVID-19. The method was immunoSEQ multiplex PCR; TCRdb's version includes in-frame clones alone and lacks a portion of them. This sample has approximately 70,000 clones, with approximately 90% found just once. Sequenced material: peripheral blood. The receptors derive from a man in his fifties or sixties with COVID-19, enrolled during active disease. The CDR3 runs from the conserved cysteine through the conserved F or W. A D gene is named only where the DNA matches it firmly. Clone size is given for some rows only: seen once, a few or many times, or a class if the clone is expanded.

V: TRBV19
D: TRBD2
size: once
J: TRBJ2-2
CDR3: CASSIDGVGRTGELFF
DNA: TGTGCCAGTAGTATAGATGGGGTCGGGAGGACCGGGGAGCTGTTTTTT

V: TRBV6-5
D: TRBD1
size: .
J: TRBJ2-3
CDR3: CASGLDRVITDTQYF
DNA: TGTGCCAGCGGATTGGACAGGGTGATAACAGATACGCAGTATTTT

V: TRBV7-9
D: TRBD1
size: .
J: TRBJ2-2
CDR3: CASSPPGGNTGELFF
DNA: TGTGCCAGCAGCCCCCCAGGGGGAAACACCGGGGAGCTGTTTTTT

V: TRBV3-1/TRBV3-2
D: .
size: .
J: TRBJ2-3
CDR3: CASSQEGTPTDTQYF
DNA: TGTGCCAGCAGCCAAGAGGGGACTCCCACAGATACGCAGTATTTT

V: TRBV19
D: TRBD2
size: .
J: TRBJ2-3
CDR3: CASSIRAGLVADTQYF
DNA: TGTGCCAGTAGTATAAGAGCAGGACTAGTCGCAGATACGCAGTATTTT

V: TRBV2
D: .
size: .
J: TRBJ1-5
CDR3: CASSDGGLGGNQPQHF
DNA: TGTGCCAGCAGTGATGGGGGTTTGGGGGGAAATCAGCCCCAGCATTTT

V: TRBV20-1
D: TRBD2
size: .
J: TRBJ2-3
CDR3: CSASPSGRIDTQYF
DNA: TGCAGTGCTAGTCCCAGCGGGAGGATAGATACGCAGTATTTT

V: TRBV7-3
D: .
size: .
J: TRBJ2-7
CDR3: CASSLSGSDAYEQYF
DNA: TGTGCCAGCAGCTTAAGCGGGTCGGATGCCTACGAGCAGTACTTC

V: TRBV6-1
D: TRBD2
size: .
J: TRBJ2-7
CDR3: CASSEEAGGPLKEQYF
DNA: TGTGCCAGCAGTGAAGAGGCGGGAGGGCCCCTAAAAGAGCAGTACTTC

V: TRBV6-5
D: TRBD2
size: .
J: TRBJ2-7
CDR3: CASSYYAGGGYEQYF
DNA: TGTGCCAGCAGTTACTATGCGGGAGGTGGCTACGAGCAGTACTTC

V: TRBV11-2
D: .
size: once
J: TRBJ2-7
CDR3: CASSLERGSSYEQYF
DNA: TGTGCCAGCAGCTTAGAGCGGGGCAGCTCCTACGAGCAGTACTTC

V: TRBV9
D: TRBD1
size: .
J: TRBJ2-1
CDR3: CASSVGDRGRSHPYNEQFF
DNA: TGTGCCAGCAGCGTAGGGGACAGGGGGCGAAGTCACCCCTACAATGAGCAGTTCTTC